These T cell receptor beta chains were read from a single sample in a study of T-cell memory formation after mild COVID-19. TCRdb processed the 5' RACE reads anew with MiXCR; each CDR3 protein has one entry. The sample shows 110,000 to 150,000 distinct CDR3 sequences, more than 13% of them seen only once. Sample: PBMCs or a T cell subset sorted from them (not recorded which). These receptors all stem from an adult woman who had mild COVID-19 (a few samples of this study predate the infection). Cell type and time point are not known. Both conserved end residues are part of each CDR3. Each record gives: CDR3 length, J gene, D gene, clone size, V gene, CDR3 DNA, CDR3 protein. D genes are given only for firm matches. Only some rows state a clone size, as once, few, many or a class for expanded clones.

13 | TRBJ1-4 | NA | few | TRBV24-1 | TGTGCCACCAGTGATTTCCGTAATGAAAAACTGTTTTTT | CATSDFRNEKLFF
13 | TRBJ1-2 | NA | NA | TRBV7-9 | TGTGCCAGCAGGTCGGGGAGTAACTATGGCTACACCTTC | CASRSGSNYGYTF
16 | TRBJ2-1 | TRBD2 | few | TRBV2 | TGTGCCAGCAGTGAATCGACGGGAGGAGTCTACAATGAGCAGTTCTTC | CASSESTGGVYNEQFF
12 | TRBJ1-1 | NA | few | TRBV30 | TGTGCCTGGATCCAGACGAACACTGAAGCTTTCTTT | CAWIQTNTEAFF
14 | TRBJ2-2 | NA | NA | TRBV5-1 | TGCGCCAGCAGCTGGGTATACGGAGGAGGGGAGCTGTTTTTT | CASSWVYGGGELFF
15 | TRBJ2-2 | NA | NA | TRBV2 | TGTGCCAGCAGTGATACAGGGTTTGAGGTCGGGGAGCTGTTTTTT | CASSDTGFEVGELFF
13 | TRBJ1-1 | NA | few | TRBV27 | TGTGCCAGCAGTTTATTGACGGGGAGTGAAGCTTTCTTT | CASSLLTGSEAFF
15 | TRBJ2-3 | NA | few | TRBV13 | TGTGCCAGCAGCTTAAGGGGGAGTGGAGCAGATACGCAGTATTTT | CASSLRGSGADTQYF
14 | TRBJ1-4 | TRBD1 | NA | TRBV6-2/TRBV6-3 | TGTGCCAGCAGTTCACAGGGGGACTACGAAAAACTGTTTTTT | CASSSQGDYEKLFF
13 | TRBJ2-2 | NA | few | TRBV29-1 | TGCAGCGTTGAAACTCCTATTACCGGGGAGCTGTTTTTT | CSVETPITGELFF
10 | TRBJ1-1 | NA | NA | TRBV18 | TGTGCCAGCGGGGGAACTGAAGCTTTCTTT | CASGGTEAFF
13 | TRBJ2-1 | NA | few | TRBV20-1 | TGCAGTGCTAGACGGGTCTCCTACAATGAGCAGTTCTTC | CSARRVSYNEQFF
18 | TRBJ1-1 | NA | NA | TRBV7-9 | TGTGCCAGCAGCTTAGTCGGGTCGTCAGGGCGCATGAACACTGAAGCTTTCTTT | CASSLVGSSGRMNTEAFF
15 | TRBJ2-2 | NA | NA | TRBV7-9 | TGTGCCAGCAGCTACGTGTGGGGAGATGCCGGGGAGCTGTTTTTT | CASSYVWGDAGELFF
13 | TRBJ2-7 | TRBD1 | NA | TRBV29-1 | TGCAGCGCTGGGACAGGGAGCTCCTACGAGCAGTACTTC | CSAGTGSSYEQYF
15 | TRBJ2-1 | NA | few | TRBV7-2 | TGTGCCAGCAGCTTAATTAGCGGAAGCTACAATGAGCAGTTCTTC | CASSLISGSYNEQFF
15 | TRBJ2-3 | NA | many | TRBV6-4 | TGTGCCAGCAGTGACTCTCCGGGACGACCGGATACGCAGTATTTT | CASSDSPGRPDTQYF
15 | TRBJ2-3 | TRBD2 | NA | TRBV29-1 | TGCAGCGTTGAAACCCTAGCGGAGCTCACAGATACGCAGTATTTT | CSVETLAELTDTQYF
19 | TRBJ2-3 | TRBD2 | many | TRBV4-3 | TGCGCCAGCAGCCAGTCGATCTCGGGACTAGCGGGAGAGTCGGATACGCAGTATTTT | CASSQSISGLAGESDTQYF
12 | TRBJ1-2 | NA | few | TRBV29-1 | TGCAGCGTTGAGGGGAATAGGGATGGCTACACCTTC | CSVEGNRDGYTF
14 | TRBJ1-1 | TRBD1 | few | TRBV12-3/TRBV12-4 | TGTGCCAGCAGCCCGGACAGGGAGATTCCTGAAGCTTTCTTT | CASSPDREIPEAFF
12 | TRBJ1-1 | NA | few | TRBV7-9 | TGTGCCAGCAGCTTAGGAAGAAGTGGAGCTTTCTTT | CASSLGRSGAFF
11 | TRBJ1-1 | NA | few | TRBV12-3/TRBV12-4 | TGTGCCAGCAGCGACAGAAACCAAGCTTTCTTT | CASSDRNQAFF
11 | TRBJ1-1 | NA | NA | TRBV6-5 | TGTGCCACTGGCGGGGGGGCTGAAGCTTTCTTT | CATGGGAEAFF
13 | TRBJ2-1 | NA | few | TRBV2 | TGTGCCATCGCAGTGAGACTCCACAATGAGCAGTTCTTC | CAIAVRLHNEQFF